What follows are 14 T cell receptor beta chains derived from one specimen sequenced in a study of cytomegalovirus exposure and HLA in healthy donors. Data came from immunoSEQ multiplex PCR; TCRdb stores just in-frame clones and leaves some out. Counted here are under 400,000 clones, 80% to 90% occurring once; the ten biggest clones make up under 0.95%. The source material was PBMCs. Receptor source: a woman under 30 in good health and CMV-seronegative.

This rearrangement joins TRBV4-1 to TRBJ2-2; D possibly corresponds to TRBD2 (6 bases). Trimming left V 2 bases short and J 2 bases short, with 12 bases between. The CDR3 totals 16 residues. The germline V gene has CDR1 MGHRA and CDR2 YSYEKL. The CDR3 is CASSQQWDFNTGELFF. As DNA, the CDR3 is TGCGCCAGCAGCCAACAGTGGGACTTTAACACCGGGGAGCTGTTTTTT.

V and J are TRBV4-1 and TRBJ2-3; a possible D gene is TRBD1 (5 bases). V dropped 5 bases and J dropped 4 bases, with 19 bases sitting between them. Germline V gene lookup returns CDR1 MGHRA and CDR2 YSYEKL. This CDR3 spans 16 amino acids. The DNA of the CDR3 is TGCGCCAGCAGCGACGGACAAACGGGTGTCGCAGATACGCAGTATTTT. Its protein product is CASSDGQTGVADTQYF.

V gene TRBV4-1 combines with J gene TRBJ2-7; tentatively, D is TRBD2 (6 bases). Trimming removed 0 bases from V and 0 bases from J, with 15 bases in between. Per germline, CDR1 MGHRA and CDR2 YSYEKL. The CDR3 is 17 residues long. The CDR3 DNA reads TGCGCCAGCAGCCAAGAACCATTCCGGGAGATCTCCTACGAGCAGTACTTC. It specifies CASSQEPFREISYEQYF.

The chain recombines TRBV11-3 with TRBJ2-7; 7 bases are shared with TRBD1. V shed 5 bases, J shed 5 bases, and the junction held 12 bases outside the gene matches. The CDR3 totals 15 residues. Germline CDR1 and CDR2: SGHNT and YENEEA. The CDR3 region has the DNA TGTGCCAGCAGCCCACCGCGACAGGGAAGCCACGAGCAGTACTTC. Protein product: CASSPPRQGSHEQYF.

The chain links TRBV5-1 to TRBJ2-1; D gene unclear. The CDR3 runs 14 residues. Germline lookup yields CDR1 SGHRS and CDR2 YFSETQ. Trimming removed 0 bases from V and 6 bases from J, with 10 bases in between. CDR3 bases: TGCGCCAGCAGCTTGGACGGAGTTGGCAATGAGCAGTTCTTC. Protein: CASSLDGVGNEQFF.

CDR3 protein: CASSGTDGYTF. CDR3 in DNA: TGTGCCAGCAGTGGGACAGATGGCTACACCTTC. This rearrangement joins TRBV2 to TRBJ1-2, with D possibly TRBD1 on 6 matching bases. Germline CDR1 SNHLY, CDR2 FYNNEI. The CDR3 sequence is 11 residues long. V shed 4 bases and J shed 6 bases, with 6 bases lying between them.

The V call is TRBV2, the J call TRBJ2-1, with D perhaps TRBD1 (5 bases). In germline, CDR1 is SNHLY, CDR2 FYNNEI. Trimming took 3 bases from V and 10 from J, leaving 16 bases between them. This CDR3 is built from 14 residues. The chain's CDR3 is CASSESRVGREQFF. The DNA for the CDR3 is TGTGCCAGCAGTGAGTCCAGGGTCGGTCGGGAGCAGTTCTTC.

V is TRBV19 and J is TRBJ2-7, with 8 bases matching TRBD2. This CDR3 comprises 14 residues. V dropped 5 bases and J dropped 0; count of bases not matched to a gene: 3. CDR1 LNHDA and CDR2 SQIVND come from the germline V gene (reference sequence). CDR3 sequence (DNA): TGTGCCAGTAGTGAAACTAGCGGCTCCTACGAGCAGTACTTC. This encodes CASSETSGSYEQYF. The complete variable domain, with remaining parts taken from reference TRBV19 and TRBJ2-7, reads DGGITQSPKYLFRKEGQNVTLSCEQNLNHDAMYWYRQDPGQGLRLIYYSQIVNDFQKGDIAEGYSVSREKKESFPLTVTSAQKNPTAFYLCASSETSGSYEQYFGPGTRLTVT.

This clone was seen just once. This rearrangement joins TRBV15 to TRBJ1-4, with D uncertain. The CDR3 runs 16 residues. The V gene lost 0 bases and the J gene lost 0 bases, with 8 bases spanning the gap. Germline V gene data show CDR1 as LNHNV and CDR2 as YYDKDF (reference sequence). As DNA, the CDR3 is TGTGCCACCAGCAGAGATCTTTTAGCAACTAATGAAAAACTGTTTTTT. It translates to CATSRDLLATNEKLFF.

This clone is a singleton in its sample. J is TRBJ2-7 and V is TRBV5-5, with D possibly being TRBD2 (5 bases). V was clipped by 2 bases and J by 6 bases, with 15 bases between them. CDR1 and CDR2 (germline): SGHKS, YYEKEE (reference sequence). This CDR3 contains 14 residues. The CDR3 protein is CASSFGGSTGEQYF. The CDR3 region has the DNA TGTGCCAGCAGCTTCGGAGGCTCCACGGGCGAGCAGTACTTC.

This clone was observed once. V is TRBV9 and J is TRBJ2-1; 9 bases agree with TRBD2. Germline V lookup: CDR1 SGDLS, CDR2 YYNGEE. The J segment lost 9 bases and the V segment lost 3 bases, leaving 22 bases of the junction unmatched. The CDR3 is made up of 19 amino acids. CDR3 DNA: TGTGCCAGCAGCGCCGGGACAGCAATCCCCAGGACTAGCGTGCCTGAGCAGTTCTTC. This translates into CASSAGTAIPRTSVPEQFF.

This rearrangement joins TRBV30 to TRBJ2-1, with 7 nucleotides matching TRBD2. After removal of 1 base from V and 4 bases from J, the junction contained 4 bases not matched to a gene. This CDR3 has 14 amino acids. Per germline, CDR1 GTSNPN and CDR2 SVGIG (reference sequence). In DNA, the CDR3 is TGTGCCTGGAGTGCGGGGGGACCGTACAATGAGCAGTTCTTC. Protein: CAWSAGGPYNEQFF.

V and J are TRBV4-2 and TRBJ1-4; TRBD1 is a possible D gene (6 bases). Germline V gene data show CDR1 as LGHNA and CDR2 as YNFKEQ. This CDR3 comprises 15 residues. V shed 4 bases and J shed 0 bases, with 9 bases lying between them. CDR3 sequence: CASSLRTATNEKLFF. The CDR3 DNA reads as TGTGCCAGCAGCCTCAGGACAGCAACTAATGAAAAACTGTTTTTT.

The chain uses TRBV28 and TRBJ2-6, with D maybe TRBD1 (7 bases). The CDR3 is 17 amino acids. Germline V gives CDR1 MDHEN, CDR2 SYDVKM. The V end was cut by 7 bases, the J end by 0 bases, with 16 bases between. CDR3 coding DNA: TGTGCCAGCATAGGAGGGGGCGAGGCCTCTGGGGCCAACGTCCTGACTTTC. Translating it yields CASIGGGEASGANVLTF.